What follows describes a single T cell receptor beta chain. A clone one base away is much larger, so this may be a read error. Unsorted bulk tissue (about 20-30 mg) underwent RNA and DNA co-extraction. Surgeons treated the primary liver carcinoma of the patients by surgical resection. Researchers took samples from five separate regions of each tumor. The sample comes from a study of tumor-infiltrating lymphocytes in primary liver carcinoma. Whole-study context: The study included patients who were men and women aged 30 to 69 years. Roughly 3.5 to 7.13 million productive TCRbeta reads were obtained per sample, with similar numbers across tissue types.

The CDR3 has 15 amino acids. Germline CDR1 is SGHKS and CDR2 is YYEKEE (reference sequence). Trimming removed 4 bases from V and 7 bases from J, with 18 bases in between. From 400 to 550 ng total RNA, TCR beta cDNA was generated with a primer in the constant region. Amplification in three nested multiplex PCR rounds with slightly modified ARM-PCR gave rise to TCR beta libraries. Both of the initial two PCR rounds ran for roughly 10 cycles and employed TRBV1-TRBV30 forward primers alongside a C-beta reverse primer. TCRdb re-called the multiplex PCR reads through MiXCR, storing one row per CDR3 protein. This sample has more than 100,000 distinct CDR3 sequences, with 50% to 65% found just once.

The chain links TRBV5-5 to TRBJ2-1; possible D gene TRBD2, 6 bases. The TCR was taken from an older woman with primary liver carcinoma and hepatitis B virus infection. The sequencing input was liver tumor tissue from sampling region 1. Documented subset: tumor region T1, superior pole. CDR3 region: CASSQTGLCSNEQFF. As DNA, the CDR3 is TGTGCCAGCAGCCAAACGGGACTTTGTTCTAATGAGCAGTTCTTC.